This T cell receptor (beta chain) was captured by sequencing in a study of CD8+ T cells in alopecia areata. V was pared by 1 base and J by 6 bases, with 7 bases between. Per germline, CDR1 LNHDA and CDR2 SQIVND (reference sequence). The CDR3 runs to 13 residues. Treatment meaning: oral pan-JAK inhibitor, 5-10 mg twice daily. This clone was recorded a few times. RNA extraction was followed by reverse transcription into cDNA, which acted as the sequencing template. Method: immunoSEQ multiplex PCR; TCRdb's copy keeps in-frame clones and lacks some. The repertoire consists of roughly 170,000 clones, with roughly 64% occurring once and the leading ten covering over 10%.

V gene TRBV19 combines with J gene TRBJ1-5; D not resolved. The receptor comes from a human donor with alopecia areata. Specimen: CD8+ T cells sorted from blood, collected at week 24, from a patient treated with tofacitinib. The CDR3 DNA follows: TGTGCCAGTAGTATAGGGGAGGTTCAGCCCCAGCATTTT. It is translated as CASSIGEVQPQHF.